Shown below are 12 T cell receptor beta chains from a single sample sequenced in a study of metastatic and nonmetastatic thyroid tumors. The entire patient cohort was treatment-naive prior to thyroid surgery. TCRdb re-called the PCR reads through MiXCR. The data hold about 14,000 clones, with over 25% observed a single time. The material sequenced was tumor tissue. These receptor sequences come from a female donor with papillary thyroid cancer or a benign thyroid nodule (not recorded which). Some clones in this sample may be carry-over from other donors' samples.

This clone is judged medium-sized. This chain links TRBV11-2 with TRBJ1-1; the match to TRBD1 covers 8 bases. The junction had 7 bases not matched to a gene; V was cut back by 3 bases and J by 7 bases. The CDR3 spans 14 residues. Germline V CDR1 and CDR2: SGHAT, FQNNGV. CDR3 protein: CASSFGTGPDEAFF. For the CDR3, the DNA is TGTGCCAGCAGCTTTGGGACAGGCCCCGATGAAGCTTTCTTT.

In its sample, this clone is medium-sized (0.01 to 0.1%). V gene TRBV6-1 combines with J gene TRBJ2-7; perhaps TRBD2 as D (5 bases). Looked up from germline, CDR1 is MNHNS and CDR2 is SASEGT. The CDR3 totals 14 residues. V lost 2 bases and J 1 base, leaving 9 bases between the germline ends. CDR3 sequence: CASSERGRSYEQYF. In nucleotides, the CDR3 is TGTGCCAGCAGTGAACGGGGTAGGTCCTACGAGCAGTACTTC.

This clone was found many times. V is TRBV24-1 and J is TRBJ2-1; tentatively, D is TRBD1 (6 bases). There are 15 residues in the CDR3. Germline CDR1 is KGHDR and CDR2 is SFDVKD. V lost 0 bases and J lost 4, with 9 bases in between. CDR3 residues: CATSDLRQGYNEQFF. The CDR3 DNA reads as TGTGCCACCAGTGATTTGCGGCAGGGGTACAATGAGCAGTTCTTC.

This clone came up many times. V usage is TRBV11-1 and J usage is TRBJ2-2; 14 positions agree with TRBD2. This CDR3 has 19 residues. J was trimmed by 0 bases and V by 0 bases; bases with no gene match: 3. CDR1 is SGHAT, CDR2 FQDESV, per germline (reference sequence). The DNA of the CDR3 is TGTGCCAGCAGCTTAGCGGGACTAGCGGGAGTCGCGAACACCGGGGAGCTGTTTTTT. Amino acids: CASSLAGLAGVANTGELFF. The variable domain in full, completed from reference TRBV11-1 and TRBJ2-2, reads EAEVAQSPRYKITEKSQAVAFWCDPISGHATLYWYRQILGQGPELLVQFQDESVVDDSQLPKDRFSAERLKGVDSTLKIQPAELGDSAMYLCASSLAGLAGVANTGELFFGEGSRLTVL.

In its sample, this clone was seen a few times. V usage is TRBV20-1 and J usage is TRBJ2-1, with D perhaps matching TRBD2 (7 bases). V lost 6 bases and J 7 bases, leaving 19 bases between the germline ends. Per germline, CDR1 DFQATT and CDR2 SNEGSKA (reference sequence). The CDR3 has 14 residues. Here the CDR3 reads CSAGGGSDWNEQFF. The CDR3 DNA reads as TGCAGTGCCGGGGGCGGGAGCGATTGGAATGAGCAGTTCTTC.

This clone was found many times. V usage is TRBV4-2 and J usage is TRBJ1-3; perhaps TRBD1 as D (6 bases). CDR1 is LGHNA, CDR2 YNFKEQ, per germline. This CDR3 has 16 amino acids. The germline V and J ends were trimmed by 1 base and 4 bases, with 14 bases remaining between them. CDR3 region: CASSQGGQGLGNTIYF. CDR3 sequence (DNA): TGTGCCAGCAGCCAAGGAGGGCAGGGGCTGGGAAACACCATATATTTT.

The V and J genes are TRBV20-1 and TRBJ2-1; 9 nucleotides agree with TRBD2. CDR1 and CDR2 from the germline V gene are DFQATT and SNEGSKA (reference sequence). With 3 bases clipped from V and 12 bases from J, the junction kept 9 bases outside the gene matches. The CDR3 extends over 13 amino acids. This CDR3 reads CSASGLAGLWQFF. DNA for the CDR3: TGCAGTGCTAGCGGTCTAGCGGGATTGTGGCAGTTCTTC.

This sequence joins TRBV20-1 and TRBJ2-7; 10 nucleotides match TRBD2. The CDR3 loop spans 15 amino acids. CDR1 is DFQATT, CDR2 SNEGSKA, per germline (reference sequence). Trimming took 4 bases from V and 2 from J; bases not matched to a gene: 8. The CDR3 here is CSAKLSGRPPYEQYF. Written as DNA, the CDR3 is TGCAGTGCTAAACTTAGCGGGAGGCCCCCCTACGAGCAGTACTTC.

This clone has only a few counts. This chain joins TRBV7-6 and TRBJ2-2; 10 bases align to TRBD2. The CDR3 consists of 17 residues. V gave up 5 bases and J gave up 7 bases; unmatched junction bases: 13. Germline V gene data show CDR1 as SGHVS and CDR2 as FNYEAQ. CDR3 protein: CASSGASGRALVGELFF. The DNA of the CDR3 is TGTGCCAGCAGCGGCGCCAGCGGGAGGGCCTTAGTCGGGGAGCTGTTTTTT.

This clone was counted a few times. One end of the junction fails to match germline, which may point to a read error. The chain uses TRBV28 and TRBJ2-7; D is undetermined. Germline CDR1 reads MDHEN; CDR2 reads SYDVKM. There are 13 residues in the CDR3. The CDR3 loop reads CASSFGLDYEQYF. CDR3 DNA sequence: TGCGCCAGCAGTTTCGGCCTAGATTACGAGCAGTACTTC. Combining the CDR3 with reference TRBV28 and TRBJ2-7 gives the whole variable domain DVKVTQSSRYLVKRTGEKVFLECVQDMDHENMFWYRQDPGLGLRLIYFSYDVKMKEKGDIPEGYSVSREKKERFSLILESASTNQTSMYLCASSFGLDYEQYFGPGTRLTVT.

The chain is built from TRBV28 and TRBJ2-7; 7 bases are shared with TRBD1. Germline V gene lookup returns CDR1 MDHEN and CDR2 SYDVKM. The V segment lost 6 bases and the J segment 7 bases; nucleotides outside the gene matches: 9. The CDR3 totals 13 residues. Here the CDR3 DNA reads TGTGCCAGCAGCACCGACAGGGAGTGGGAGCAGTACTTC. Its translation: CASSTDREWEQYF.

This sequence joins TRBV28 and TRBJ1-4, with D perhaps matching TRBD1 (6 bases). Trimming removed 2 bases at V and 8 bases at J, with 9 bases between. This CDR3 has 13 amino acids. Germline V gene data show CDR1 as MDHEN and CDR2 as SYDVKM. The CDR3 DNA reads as TGTGCCAGCAGTTTACAGGGGAGGGAAAAACTGTTTTTT. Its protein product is CASSLQGREKLFF. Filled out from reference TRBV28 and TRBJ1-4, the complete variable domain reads DVKVTQSSRYLVKRTGEKVFLECVQDMDHENMFWYRQDPGLGLRLIYFSYDVKMKEKGDIPEGYSVSREKKERFSLILESASTNQTSMYLCASSLQGREKLFFGSGTQLSVL.